The clone carrying this T cell receptor beta chain was recorded only once. This record belongs to a study of blood T cell repertoires in COVID-19. Study-level background: Spain, Italy and the United States supplied samples that represented acute and convalescent COVID-19. The analysed material was cDNA or gDNA that came from T cells, B-cell-depleted T cells, or PBMCs.

In the source study's methods: The assay estimated nucleated cells by amplifying reference gene primers. The protocol was immunoSEQ multiplex PCR, while the TCRdb copy is restricted to in-frame clones and leaves out a portion. For V, J and clone size, that table is used; D and trimming come from the DNA. Among under 450,000 clones listed, about nine tenths were seen once. With 5 bases clipped from V and 5 bases from J, the junction kept 15 bases outside the gene matches. Germline CDR1 is SGHRS and CDR2 is YFSETQ. The CDR3 is 18 residues long. This chain connects TRBV5-1 to TRBJ2-2; 10 bases match TRBD2. The TCR originated in a middle-aged woman with COVID-19, enrolled during active disease. The material sequenced was peripheral blood. The CDR3 DNA sequence: TGCGCCAGCAGAAATACTAATTTAGCGGGAGGTAGTACCGGGGAGCTGTTTTTT. Translated, it gives CASRNTNLAGGSTGELFF.